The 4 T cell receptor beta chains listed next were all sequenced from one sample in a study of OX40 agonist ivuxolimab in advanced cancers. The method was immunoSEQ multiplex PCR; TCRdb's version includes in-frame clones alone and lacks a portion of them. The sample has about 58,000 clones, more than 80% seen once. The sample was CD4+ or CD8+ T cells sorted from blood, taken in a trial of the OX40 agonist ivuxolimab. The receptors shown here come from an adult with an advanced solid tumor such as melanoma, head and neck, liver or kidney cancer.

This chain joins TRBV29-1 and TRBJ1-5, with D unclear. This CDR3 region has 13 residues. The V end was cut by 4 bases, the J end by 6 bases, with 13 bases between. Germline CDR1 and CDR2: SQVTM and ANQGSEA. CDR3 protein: CSVGLGIGQPQHF. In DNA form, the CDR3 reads TGCAGCGTTGGCCTAGGGATAGGTCAGCCCCAGCATTTT.

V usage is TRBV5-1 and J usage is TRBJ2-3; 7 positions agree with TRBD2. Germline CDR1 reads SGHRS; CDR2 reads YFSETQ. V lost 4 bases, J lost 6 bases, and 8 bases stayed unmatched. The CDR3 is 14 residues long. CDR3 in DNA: TGCGCCAGCAGCGGCGGGGGTCCATTGGATACGCAGTATTTT. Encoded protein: CASSGGGPLDTQYF.

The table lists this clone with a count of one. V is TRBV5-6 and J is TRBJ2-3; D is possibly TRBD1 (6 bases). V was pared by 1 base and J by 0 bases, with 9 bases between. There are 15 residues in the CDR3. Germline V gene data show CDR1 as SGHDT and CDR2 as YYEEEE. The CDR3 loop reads CASSLTGPSTDTQYF. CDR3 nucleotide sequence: TGTGCCAGCAGCTTGACAGGGCCGAGCACAGATACGCAGTATTTT.

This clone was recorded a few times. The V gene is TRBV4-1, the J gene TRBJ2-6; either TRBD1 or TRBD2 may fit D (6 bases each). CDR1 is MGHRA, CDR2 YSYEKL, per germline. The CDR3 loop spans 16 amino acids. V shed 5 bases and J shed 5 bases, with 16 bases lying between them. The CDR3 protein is CASSGRRGVRANVLTF. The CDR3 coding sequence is TGCGCCAGCAGCGGACGGAGGGGGGTTCGGGCCAACGTCCTGACTTTC.